The rows below give T cell receptor beta chains drawn from one sample of a study of shared clonotypes between healthy human individuals. Sequenced by immunoSEQ multiplex PCR; TCRdb stores in-frame clones only, minus some. The sample includes around 990,000 clones, about 72% of them seen just once. The sample consisted of memory CD4+ T cells from PBMCs. The receptors derive from a man between 18 and 29 years old in good health. Some clones in this sample may be carry-over from other donors' samples. Both conserved end residues are part of each CDR3.

V	J	CDR3
TRBV7-2	TRBJ2-7	CASSLDLQGAAIEQYF
TRBV7-9	TRBJ1-3	CASGFSLSGNTIYF
TRBV4-2	TRBJ2-3	CASSPTSGRGTDTQYF
TRBV7-8	TRBJ1-3	CASSLGVAGNTIYF
TRBV19	TRBJ1-1	CASSILQGDTEAFF
TRBV12-5	TRBJ1-3	CASGSEGNTIYF
TRBV28	TRBJ2-7	CASSPTSIPYEQYF
TRBV19	TRBJ1-3	CASSDRPNSGNTIYF
TRBV28	TRBJ1-1	CASSTGQNTEAFF
TRBV11-1	TRBJ2-1	CASSPDRLAGWGYEQFF
TRBV20-1	TRBJ1-1	CSVKGAAEAFF
TRBV5-1	TRBJ2-3	CASSLGDRDTDTQYF
TRBV5-4	TRBJ2-5	CASSLELSRRQETQYF
TRBV5-4	TRBJ1-4	CASSSGQVSQKLFF
TRBV27	TRBJ2-7	CASTRSGTGEQYF
TRBV5-1	TRBJ2-4	CASSLGFTRGQNIQYF
TRBV5-1	TRBJ2-7	CASSSGQGAEKQYF
TRBV6-1	TRBJ2-5	CASSGAVQETQYF
TRBV25-1	.	CASGGQGVNEQYF
TRBV2	TRBJ2-7	CASSFDRSSYEQYF
TRBV2	TRBJ2-2	CASSQEGELFF
TRBV19	TRBJ2-3	CASSVAVDTQYF
TRBV5-4	TRBJ2-7	CASSPRGPGGAYEQYF
TRBV19	TRBJ1-5	CASSIARGRVMRSNQPQHF